This TCR beta chain was captured by sequencing in a study of cytomegalovirus exposure and HLA in healthy donors. Study in general: Unique TCR beta sequences numbering some 120 million came from 150 million to 200 million T cells in an earlier analysis. In terms of ancestry, the Caucasian-associated cluster contained around four fifths of the approximately 420 genotyped donors. The study's findings and limits: TCR beta chains numbering under 200 were designated cytomegalovirus-associated. Most TCR sequences were rare, but some public TCRs occurred in many donors.

A word on this clone: Antigen specificity is unknown.

Both 60 Vbeta primers and 13 Jbeta primers went into the PCR. Libraries were prepared by immunoSEQ multiplex PCR; TCRdb keeps only in-frame clonotypes and omits some of them. The table has about 160,000 clones, around 79% seen once. CDR1 MNHEY and CDR2 SVGAGI come from the germline V gene. This CDR3 has 15 amino acids. Trimming cost V 5 bases and J 7 bases; bases outside gene matches: 9. What was sequenced was PBMCs. The TCR comes from a human donor in good health. The chain recombines TRBV6-5 with TRBJ2-7; TRBD1 matches at 12 bases. This chain's CDR3 is CASSKPGQGAWEQYF. The DNA of the CDR3 is TGTGCCAGCAGTAAACCGGGACAGGGGGCTTGGGAGCAGTACTTC.